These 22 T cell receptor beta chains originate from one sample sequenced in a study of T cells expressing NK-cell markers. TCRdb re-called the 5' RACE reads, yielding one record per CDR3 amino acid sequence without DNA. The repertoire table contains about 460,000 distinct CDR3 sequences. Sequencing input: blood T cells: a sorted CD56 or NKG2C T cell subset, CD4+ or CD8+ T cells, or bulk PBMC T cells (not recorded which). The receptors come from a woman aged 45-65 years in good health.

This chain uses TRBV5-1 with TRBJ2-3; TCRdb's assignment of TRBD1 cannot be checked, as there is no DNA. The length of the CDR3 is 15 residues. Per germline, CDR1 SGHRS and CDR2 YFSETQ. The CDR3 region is CASSLAGQGPNTQYF.

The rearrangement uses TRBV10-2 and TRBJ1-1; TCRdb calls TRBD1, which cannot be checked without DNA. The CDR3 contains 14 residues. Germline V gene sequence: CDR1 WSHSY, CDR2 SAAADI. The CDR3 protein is CATGQGIGNTEAFF.

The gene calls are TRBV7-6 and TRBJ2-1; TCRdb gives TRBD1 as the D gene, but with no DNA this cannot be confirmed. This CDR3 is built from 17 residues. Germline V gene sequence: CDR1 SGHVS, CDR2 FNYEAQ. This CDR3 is CASSRFGTKNLGNEQFF.

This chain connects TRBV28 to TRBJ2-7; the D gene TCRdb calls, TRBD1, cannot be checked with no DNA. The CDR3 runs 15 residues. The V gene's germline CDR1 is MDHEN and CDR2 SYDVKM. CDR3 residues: CASSLPGTGVYEQYF.

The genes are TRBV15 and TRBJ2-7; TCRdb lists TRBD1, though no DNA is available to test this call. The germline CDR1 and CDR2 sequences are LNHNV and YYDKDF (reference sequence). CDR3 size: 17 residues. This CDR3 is CATSRDLGPTKTGEQYF.

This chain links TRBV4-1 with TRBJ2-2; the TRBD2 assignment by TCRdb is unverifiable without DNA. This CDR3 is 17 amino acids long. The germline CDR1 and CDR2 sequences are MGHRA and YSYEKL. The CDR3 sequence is CASNSLAGASDTGELFF.

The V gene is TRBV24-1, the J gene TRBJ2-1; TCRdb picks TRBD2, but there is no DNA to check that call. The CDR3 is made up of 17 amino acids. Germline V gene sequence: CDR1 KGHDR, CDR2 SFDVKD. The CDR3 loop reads CATSPGLAGGPHNEQFF.

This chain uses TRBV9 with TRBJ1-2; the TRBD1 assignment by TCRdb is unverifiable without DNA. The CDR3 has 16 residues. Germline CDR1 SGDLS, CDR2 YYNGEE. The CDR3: CASSPGGGTGLYGYTF.

This CDR3 is CASSTRGYPSTDTQYF. The V gene is TRBV5-1, the J gene TRBJ2-3; the TRBD2 assignment by TCRdb is unverifiable without DNA. CDR3 size: 16 residues. The germline V gene has CDR1 SGHRS and CDR2 YFSETQ.

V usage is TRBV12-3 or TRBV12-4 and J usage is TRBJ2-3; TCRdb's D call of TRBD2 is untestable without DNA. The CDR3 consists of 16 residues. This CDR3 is CASSFGGLAGADTQYF.

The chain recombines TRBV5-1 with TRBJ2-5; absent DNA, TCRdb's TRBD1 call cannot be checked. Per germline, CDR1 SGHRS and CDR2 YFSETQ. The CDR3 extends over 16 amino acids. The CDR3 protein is CASSLAGIPGRETQYF.

The CDR3 sequence is CASSPLRRTSASYNEQFF. V gene TRBV18 combines with J gene TRBJ2-1; TCRdb calls TRBD2, which cannot be checked without DNA. The CDR3 contains 18 residues. Germline CDR1 is KGHSH and CDR2 is LQKENI.

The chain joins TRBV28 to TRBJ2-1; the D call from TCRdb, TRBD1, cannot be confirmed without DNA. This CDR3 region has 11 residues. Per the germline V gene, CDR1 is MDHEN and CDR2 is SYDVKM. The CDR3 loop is CAVSGFEEQFF.

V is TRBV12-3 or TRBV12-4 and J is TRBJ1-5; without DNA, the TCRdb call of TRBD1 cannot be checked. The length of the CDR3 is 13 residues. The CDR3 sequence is CASSRQGNQPQHF.

This CDR3 reads CASSQDDPGTSFTDTQYF. The V call is TRBV4-1, the J call TRBJ2-3; absent DNA, TCRdb's TRBD2 call cannot be checked. Germline CDR1 and CDR2: MGHRA and YSYEKL. The CDR3 is 18 residues long.

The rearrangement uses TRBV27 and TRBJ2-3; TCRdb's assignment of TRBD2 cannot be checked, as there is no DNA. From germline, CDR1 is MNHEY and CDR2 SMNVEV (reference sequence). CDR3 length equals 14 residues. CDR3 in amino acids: CASSLGGSRDTQYF.

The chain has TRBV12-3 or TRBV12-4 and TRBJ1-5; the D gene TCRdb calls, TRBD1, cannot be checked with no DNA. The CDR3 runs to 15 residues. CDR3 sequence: CASSLGGQGHQPQHF.

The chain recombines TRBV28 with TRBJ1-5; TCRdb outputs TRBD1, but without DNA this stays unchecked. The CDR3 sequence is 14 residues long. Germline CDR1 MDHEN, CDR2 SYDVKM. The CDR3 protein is CASSYQGAKQPQHF.

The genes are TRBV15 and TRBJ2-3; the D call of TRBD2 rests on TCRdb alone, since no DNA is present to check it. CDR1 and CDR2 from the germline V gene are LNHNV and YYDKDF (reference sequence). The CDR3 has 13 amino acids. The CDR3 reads CATSRDVVATQYF.

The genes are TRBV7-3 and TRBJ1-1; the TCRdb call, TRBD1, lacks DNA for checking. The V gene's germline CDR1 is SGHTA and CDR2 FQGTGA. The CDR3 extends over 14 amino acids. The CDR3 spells CASSPPGVNTEAFF.

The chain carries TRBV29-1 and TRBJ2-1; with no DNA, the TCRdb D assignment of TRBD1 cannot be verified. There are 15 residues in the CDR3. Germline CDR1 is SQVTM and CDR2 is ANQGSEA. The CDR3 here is CSVPFPGSGYNEQFF.

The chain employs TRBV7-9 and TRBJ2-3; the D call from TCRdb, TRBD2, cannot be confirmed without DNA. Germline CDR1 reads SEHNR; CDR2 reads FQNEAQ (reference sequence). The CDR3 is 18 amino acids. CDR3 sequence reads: CASSYGLAGYSLTDTQYF.